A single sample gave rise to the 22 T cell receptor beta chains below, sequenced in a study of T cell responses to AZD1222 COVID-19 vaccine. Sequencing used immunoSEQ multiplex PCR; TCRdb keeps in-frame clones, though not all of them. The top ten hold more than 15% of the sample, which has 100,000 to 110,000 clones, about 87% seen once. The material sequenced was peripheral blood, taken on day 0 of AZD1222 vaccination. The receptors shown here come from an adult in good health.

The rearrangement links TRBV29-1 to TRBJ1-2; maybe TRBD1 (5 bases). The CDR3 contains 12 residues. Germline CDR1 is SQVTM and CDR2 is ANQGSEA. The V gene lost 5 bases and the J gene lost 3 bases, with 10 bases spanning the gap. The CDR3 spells CSVSWGDYGYTF. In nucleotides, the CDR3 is TGCAGCGTTAGTTGGGGCGACTATGGCTACACCTTC. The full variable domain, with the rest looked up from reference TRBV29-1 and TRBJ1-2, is SAVISQKPSRDICQRGTSLTIQCQVDSQVTMMFWYRQQPGQSLTLIATANQGSEATYESGFVIDKFPISRPNLTFSTLTVSNMSPEDSSIYLCSVSWGDYGYTFGSGTRLTVV.

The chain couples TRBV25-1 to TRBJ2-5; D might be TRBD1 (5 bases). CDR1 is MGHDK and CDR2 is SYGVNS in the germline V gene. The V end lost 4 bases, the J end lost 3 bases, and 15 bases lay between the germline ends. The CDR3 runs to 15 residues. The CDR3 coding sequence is TGTGCCAGCAGTGTCCCTTCCGGCAGGGAAGAGACCCAGTACTTC. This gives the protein CASSVPSGREETQYF.

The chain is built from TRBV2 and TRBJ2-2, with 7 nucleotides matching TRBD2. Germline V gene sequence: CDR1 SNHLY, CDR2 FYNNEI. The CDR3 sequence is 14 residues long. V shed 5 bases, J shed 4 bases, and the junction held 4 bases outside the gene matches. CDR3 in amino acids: CASSTGTTTGELFF. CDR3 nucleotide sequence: TGTGCCAGCAGTACCGGGACTACCACCGGGGAGCTGTTTTTT.

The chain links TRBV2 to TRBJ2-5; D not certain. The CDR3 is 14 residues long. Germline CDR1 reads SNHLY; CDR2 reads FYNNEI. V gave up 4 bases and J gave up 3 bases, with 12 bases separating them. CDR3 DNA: TGTGCCAGCAGTGGAGCGTCAGCAGAAGAGACCCAGTACTTC. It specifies CASSGASAEETQYF.

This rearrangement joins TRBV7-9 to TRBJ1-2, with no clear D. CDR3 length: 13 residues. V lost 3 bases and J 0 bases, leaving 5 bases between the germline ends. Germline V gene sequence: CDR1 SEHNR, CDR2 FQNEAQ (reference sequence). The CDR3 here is CASSLVTNYGYTF. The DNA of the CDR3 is TGTGCCAGCAGCTTGGTCACTAACTATGGCTACACCTTC. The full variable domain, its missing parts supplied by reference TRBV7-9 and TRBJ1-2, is DTGVSQNPRHKITKRGQNVTFRCDPISEHNRLYWYRQTLGQGPEFLTYFQNEAQLEKSRLLSDRFSAERPKGSFSTLEIQRTEQGDSAMYLCASSLVTNYGYTFGSGTRLTVV.

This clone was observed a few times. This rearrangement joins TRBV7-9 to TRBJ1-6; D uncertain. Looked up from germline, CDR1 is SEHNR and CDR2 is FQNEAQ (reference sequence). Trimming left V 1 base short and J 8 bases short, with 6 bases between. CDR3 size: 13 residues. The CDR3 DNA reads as TGTGCCAGCAGCTTAGGGGAATATTCACCCCTCCACTTT. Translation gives CASSLGEYSPLHF.

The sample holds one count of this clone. The CDR3 DNA sequence: TGTGCCACCAGCACGGACATGAGGAACACCGGGGAGCTGTTTTTT. Translated: CATSTDMRNTGELFF. The rearrangement joins TRBV15 to TRBJ2-2; possible D gene TRBD1, 5 bases. The ends were cut back, 4 bases at V and 1 base at J, with 10 bases in the middle. CDR1 and CDR2 (germline): LNHNV, YYDKDF (reference sequence). The CDR3 loop spans 15 amino acids.

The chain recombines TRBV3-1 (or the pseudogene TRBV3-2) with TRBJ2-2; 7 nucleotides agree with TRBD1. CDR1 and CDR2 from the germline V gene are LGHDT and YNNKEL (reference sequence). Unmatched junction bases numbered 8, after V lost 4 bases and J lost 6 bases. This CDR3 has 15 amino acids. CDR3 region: CASSPRDREPGELFF. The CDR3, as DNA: TGTGCCAGCAGCCCCCGGGACAGAGAACCCGGGGAGCTGTTTTTT.

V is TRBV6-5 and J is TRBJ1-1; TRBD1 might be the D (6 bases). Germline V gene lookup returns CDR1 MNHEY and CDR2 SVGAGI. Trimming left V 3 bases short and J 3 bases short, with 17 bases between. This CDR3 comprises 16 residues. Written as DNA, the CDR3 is TGTGCCAGCAGTTATGGACAGACATTGGGGGACACTGAAGCTTTCTTT. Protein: CASSYGQTLGDTEAFF.

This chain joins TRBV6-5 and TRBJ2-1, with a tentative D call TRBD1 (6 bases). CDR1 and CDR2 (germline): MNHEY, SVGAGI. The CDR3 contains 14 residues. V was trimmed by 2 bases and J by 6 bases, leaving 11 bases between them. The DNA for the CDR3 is TGTGCCAGCAGTTACGAGAGGACAGCCAATGAGCAGTTCTTC. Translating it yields CASSYERTANEQFF.

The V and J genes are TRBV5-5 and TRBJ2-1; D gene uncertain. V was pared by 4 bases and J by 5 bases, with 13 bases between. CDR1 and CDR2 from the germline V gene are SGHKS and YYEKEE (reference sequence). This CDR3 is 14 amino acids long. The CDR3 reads CASSPVWANNEQFF. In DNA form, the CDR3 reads TGTGCCAGCAGCCCGGTATGGGCGAACAATGAGCAGTTCTTC.

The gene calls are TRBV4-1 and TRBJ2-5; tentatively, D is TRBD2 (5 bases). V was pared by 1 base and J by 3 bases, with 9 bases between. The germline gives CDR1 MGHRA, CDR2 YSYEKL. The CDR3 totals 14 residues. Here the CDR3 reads CASSQAPGKETQYF. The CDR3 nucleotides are TGCGCCAGCAGCCAAGCTCCGGGGAAAGAGACCCAGTACTTC.

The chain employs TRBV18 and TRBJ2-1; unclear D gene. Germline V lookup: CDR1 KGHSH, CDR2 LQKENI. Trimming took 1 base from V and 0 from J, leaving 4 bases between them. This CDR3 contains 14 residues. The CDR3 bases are TGTGCCAGCTCACCACAGAGCTCCTACAATGAGCAGTTCTTC. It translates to CASSPQSSYNEQFF.

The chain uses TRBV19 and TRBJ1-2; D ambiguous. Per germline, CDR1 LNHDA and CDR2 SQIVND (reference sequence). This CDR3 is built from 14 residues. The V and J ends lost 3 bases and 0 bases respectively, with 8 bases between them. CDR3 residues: CASSIEQANYGYTF. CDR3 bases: TGTGCCAGTAGTATCGAGCAGGCTAACTATGGCTACACCTTC.

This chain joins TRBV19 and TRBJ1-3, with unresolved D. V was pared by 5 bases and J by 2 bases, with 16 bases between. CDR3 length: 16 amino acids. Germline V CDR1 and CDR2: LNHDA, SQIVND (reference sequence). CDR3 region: CASSFSRSAAGNTIYF. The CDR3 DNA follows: TGTGCCAGTAGTTTCTCTAGATCGGCGGCTGGAAACACCATATATTTT.

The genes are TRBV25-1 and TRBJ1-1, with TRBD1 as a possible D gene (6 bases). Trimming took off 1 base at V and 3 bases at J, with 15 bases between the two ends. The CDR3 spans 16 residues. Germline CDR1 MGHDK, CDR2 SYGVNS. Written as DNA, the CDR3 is TGTGCCAGCAGTGAATTCGGCGGGGGGCGGGACACTGAAGCTTTCTTT. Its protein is CASSEFGGGRDTEAFF.

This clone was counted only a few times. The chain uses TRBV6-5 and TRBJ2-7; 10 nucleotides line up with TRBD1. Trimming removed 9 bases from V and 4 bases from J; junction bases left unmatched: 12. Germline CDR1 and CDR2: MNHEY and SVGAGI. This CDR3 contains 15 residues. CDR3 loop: CASRRSGQGIYEQYF. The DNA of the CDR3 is TGTGCCAGTCGACGGTCGGGACAGGGGATATACGAGCAGTACTTC.

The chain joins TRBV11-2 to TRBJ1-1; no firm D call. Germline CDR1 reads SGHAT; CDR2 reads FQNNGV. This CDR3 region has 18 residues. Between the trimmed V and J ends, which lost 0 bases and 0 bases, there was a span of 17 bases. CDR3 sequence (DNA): TGTGCCAGCAGCTTAGATGGGAGGGCAGGCAGGTTGAACACTGAAGCTTTCTTT. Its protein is CASSLDGRAGRLNTEAFF.

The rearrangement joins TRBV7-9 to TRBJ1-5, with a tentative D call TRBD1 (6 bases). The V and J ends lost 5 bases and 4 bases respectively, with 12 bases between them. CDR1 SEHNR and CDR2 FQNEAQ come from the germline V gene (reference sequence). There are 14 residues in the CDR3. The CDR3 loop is CASSADSNNQPQHF. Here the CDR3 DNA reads TGTGCCAGCAGCGCGGACAGCAATAATCAGCCCCAGCATTTT.

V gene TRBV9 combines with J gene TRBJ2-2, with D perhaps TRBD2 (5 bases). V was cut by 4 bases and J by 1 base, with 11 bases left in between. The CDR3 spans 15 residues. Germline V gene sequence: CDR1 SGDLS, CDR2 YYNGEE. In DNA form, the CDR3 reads TGTGCCAGCAGCTTCCGGGGAAGGAACACCGGGGAGCTGTTTTTT. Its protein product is CASSFRGRNTGELFF.

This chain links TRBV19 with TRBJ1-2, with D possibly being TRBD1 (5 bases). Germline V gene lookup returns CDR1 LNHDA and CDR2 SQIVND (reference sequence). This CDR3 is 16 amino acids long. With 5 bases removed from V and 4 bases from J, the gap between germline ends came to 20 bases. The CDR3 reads CASSPAGGGTGYGYTF. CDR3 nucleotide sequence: TGTGCCAGTAGTCCCGCTGGGGGAGGGACTGGCTATGGCTACACCTTC. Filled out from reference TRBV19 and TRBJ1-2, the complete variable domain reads DGGITQSPKYLFRKEGQNVTLSCEQNLNHDAMYWYRQDPGQGLRLIYYSQIVNDFQKGDIAEGYSVSREKKESFPLTVTSAQKNPTAFYLCASSPAGGGTGYGYTFGSGTRLTVV.

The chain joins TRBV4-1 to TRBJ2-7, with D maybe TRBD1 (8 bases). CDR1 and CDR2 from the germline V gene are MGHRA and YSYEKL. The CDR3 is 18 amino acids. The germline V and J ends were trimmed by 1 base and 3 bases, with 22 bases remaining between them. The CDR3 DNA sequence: TGCGCCAGCAGCCAAGGGGCACAGGGGGGAGGGTTGGTCTACGAGCAGTACTTC. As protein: CASSQGAQGGGLVYEQYF.